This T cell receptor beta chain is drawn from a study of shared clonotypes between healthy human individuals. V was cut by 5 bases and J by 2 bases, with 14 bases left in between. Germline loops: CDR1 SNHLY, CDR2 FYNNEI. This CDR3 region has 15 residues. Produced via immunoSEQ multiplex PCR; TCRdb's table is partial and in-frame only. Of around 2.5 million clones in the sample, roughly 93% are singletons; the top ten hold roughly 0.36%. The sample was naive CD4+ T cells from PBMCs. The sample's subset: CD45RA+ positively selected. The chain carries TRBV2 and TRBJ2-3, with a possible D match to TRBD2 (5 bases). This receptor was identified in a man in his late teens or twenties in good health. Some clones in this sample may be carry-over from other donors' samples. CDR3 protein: CASSLADSYTDTQYF. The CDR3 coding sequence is TGTGCCAGCAGTCTAGCTGATTCCTACACAGATACGCAGTATTTT.